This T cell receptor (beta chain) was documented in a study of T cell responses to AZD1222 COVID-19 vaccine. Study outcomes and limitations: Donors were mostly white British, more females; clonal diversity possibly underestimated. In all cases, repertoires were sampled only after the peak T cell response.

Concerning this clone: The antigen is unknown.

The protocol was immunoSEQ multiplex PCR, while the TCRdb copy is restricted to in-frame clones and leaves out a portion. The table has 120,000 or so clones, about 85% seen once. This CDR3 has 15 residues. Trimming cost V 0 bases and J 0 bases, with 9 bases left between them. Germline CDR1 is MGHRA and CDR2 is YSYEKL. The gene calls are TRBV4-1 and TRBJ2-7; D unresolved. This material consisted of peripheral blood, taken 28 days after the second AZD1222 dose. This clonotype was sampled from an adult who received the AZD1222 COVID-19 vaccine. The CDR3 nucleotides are TGCGCCAGCAGCCAAGATCTCGGCAGCTCCTACGAGCAGTACTTC. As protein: CASSQDLGSSYEQYF.